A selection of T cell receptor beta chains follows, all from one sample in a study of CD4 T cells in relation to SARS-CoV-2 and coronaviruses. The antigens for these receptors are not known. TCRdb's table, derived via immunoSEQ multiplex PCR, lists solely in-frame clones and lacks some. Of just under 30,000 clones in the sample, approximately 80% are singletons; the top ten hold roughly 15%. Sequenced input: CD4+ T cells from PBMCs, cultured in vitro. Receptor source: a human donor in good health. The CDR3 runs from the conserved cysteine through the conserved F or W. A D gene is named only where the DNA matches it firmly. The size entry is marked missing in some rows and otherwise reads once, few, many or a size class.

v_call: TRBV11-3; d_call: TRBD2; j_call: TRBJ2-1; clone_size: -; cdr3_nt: TGTGCCAGCAGCTCATCAGGAATGAGCGGGGGGGTGGGTGAGCAGTTCTTC; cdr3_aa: CASSSSGMSGGVGEQFF
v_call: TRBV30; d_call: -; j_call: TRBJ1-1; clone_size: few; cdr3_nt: TGTGCCTGGACTTCAGGGACTCTCACTGAAGCTTTCTTT; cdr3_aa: CAWTSGTLTEAFF
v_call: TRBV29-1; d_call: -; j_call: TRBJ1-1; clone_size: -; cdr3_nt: TGCAGCGTTGACCTTAGGGGCGACACTGAAGCTTTCTTT; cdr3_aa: CSVDLRGDTEAFF
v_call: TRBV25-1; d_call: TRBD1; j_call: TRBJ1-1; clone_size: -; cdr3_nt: TGTGCCAGCAGTGAACCCGGGACAGGGGCTTTCACTGAAGCTTTCTTT; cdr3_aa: CASSEPGTGAFTEAFF
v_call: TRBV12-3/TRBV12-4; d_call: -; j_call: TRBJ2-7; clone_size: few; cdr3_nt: TGTGCCAGCAGTTTAAGCGTGGCCTACGAGCAGTACTTC; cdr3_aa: CASSLSVAYEQYF
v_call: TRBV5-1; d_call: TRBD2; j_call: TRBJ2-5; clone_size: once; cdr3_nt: TGCGCCAGCAGCTTCCGGACTAGCGGGAGTACGGGGCAAGAGACCCAGTACTTC; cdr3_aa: CASSFRTSGSTGQETQYF
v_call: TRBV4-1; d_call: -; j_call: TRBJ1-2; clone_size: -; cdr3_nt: TGCGCCAGCAGCCAAGCGGGACCCCGGAGGTATGGCTACACCTTC; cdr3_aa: CASSQAGPRRYGYTF
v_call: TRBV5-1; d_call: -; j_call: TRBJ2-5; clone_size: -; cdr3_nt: TGCGCCAGCAGCTTGGGACAAACGTTTGGCGTGACCGAGACCCAGTACTTC; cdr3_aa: CASSLGQTFGVTETQYF
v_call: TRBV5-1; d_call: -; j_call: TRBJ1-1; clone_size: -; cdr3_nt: TGCGCCAGCAGTACAGGGCCACCGAACACTGAAGCTTTCTTT; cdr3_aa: CASSTGPPNTEAFF
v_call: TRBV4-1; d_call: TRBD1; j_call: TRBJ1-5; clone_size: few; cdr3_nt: TGCGCCAGCAGCCGACAGGGGAGCAATCAGCCCCAGCATTTT; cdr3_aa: CASSRQGSNQPQHF
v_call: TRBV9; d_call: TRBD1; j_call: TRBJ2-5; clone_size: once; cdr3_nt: TGTGCCAGCAGCGGGGGGGCGGGGACAGGGCAAGAGACCCAGTACTTC; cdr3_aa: CASSGGAGTGQETQYF
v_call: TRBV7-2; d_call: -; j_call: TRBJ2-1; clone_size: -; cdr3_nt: TGTGCCAGCAGCTCCACCTCGGGGGGCTGGAGAAATGAGCAGTTCTTC; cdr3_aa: CASSSTSGGWRNEQFF
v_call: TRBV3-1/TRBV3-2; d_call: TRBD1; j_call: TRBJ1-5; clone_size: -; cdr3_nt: TGTGCCAGCAGCCAAGACAGGGGGCGGGGTCAGCCCCAGCATTTT; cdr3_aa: CASSQDRGRGQPQHF
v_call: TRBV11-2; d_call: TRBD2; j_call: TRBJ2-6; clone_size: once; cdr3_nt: TGTGCCACACAGCGGGGCTCTGGGGCCAACGTCCTGACTTTC; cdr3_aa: CATQRGSGANVLTF
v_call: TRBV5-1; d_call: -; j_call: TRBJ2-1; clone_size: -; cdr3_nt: TGCGCCAGCAGCTTGGTGACAGGTCCCTACAATGAGCAGTTCTTC; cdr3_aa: CASSLVTGPYNEQFF
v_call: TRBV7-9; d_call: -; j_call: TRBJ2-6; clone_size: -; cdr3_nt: TGTGCCAGCAGCTCTGTAACAGTCTCTGGGGCCAACGTCCTGACTTTC; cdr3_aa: CASSSVTVSGANVLTF
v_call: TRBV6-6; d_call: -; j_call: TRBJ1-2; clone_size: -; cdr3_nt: TGTGCCAGCAGTTTCGGGACGGGGGCCTATGGCTACACCTTC; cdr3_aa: CASSFGTGAYGYTF
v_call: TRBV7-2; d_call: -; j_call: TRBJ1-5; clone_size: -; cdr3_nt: TGTGCCAGCAGCCCCCGAGGTAGCAATCAGCCCCAGCATTTT; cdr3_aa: CASSPRGSNQPQHF
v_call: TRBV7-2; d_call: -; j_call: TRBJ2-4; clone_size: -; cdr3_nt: TGTGCCAGCAGCCTACCGGGCACCAAAAACATTCAGTACTTC; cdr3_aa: CASSLPGTKNIQYF
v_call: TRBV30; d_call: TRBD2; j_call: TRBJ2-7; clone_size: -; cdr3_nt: TGTGCCTGGAATACCGGGACTAGCGGACTCTACGAGCAGTACTTC; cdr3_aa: CAWNTGTSGLYEQYF
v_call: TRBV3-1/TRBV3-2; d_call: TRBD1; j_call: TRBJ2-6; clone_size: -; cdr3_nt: TGTGCCAGTCAGGAGATCGGCAGGGGGCGCCCTGGGGCCAACGTCCTGACTTTC; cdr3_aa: CASQEIGRGRPGANVLTF
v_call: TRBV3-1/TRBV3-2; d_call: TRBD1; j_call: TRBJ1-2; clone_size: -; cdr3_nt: TGTGCCAGCAGCCAAGGCCCTACAGGGGACGGCTACACCTTC; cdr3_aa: CASSQGPTGDGYTF
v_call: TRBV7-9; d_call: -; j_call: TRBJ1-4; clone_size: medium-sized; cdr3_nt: TGTGCCAGCAGCCGGGCTTTGGAACTGTTTTTT; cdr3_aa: CASSRALELFF
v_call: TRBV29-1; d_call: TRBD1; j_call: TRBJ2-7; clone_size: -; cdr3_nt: TGCAGCGTGAAAGGACAGGGTAGCGCCTACGAGCAGTACTTC; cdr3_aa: CSVKGQGSAYEQYF
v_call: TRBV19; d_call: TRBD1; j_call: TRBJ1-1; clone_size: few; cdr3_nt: TGTGCCAGTAGTCCGGGACAGGGAGAAGCTTTCTTT; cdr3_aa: CASSPGQGEAFF
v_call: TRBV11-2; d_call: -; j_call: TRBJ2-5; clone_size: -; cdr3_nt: TGTGCCAGCAGCACCCGACAGAATGCGGAGACCCAGTACTTC; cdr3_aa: CASSTRQNAETQYF
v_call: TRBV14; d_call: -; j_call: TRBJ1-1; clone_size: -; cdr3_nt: TGTGCCAGCAGCCAAGTGGGGAACACTGAAGCTTTCTTT; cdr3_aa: CASSQVGNTEAFF
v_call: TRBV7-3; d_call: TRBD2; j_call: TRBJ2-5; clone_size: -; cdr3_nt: TGTGCCAGCAGCACGGGACTACGGGAGACCCAGTACTTC; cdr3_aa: CASSTGLRETQYF
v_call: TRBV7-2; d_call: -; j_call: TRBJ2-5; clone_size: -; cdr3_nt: TGTGCCAGCAGCCCACCCCCGGGCCAAGAGACCCAGTACTTC; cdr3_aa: CASSPPPGQETQYF
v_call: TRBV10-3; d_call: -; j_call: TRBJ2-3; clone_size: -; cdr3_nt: TGTGCCATCAGTGGCCGGAGCGCAGGGGGGGCAGACACGGCAGATACGCAGTATTTT; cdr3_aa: CAISGRSAGGADTADTQYF
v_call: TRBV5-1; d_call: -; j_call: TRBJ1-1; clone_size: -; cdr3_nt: TGCGCCAGCAGCCCCCCCTCGGGACCGGGGAACACTGAAGCTTTCTTT; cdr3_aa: CASSPPSGPGNTEAFF
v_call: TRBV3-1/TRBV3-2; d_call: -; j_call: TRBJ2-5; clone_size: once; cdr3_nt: TGTGCCAGCAGCCAAGACGCCAGGGCTTTAGCCCAGTACTTC; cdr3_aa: CASSQDARALAQYF
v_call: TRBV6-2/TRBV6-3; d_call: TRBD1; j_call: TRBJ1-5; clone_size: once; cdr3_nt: TGTGCCAGCAGTCCCCCCAGCAGGGGGCTTCAGCCCCAGCATTTT; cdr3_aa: CASSPPSRGLQPQHF
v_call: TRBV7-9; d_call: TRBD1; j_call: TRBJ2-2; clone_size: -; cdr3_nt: TGTGCCAGCAGAGGGACAGGGGAAACCGGGGAGCTGTTTTTT; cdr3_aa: CASRGTGETGELFF
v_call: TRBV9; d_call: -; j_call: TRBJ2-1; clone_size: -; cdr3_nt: TGTGCCAGCAGCCCCCAAGGGGGGGGCTGGAGCTCCTACAATGAGCAGTTCTTC; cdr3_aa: CASSPQGGGWSSYNEQFF
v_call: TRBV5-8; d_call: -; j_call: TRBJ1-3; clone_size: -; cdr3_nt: TGTGCCAGCAGCTTTTCGGGGAGCTCTGGAAACACCATATATTTT; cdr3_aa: CASSFSGSSGNTIYF
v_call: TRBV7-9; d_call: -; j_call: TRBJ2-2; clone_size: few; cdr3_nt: TGTGCCAGCGTCCCGGGACAAACGAACACCGGGGAGCTGTTTTTT; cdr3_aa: CASVPGQTNTGELFF
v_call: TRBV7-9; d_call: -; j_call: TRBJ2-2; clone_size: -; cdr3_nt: TGTGCCAGCAGCTTCATACACACCGGGGAGCTGTTTTTT; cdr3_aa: CASSFIHTGELFF
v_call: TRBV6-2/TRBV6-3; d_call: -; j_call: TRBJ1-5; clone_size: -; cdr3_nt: TGTGCCAGCAGTTACAGGGGCGATCAGCCCCAGCATTTT; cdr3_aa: CASSYRGDQPQHF
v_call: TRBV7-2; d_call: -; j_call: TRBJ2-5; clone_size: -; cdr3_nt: TGTGCCAGCAGCTTTTTGGGGAAAGAGACCCAGTACTTC; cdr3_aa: CASSFLGKETQYF
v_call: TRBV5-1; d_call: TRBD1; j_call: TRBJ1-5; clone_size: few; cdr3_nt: TGCGCCAGCAGCTTGACCGGACAGGGAGGGCAGCCCCAGCATTTT; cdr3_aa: CASSLTGQGGQPQHF
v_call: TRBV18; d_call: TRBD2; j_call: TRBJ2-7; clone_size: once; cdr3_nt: TGTGCCAGCTCACCACCTCTTTCGGGAGGGCCAGGCGAGCAGTACTTC; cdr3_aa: CASSPPLSGGPGEQYF
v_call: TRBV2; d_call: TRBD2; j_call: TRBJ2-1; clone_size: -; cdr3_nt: TGTGCCAGCAAGCTAGCGGGAGAGGCTGTTCCGTTCTTC; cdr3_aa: CASKLAGEAVPFF
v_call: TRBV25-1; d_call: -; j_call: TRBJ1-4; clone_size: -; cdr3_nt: TGTGCCAGCAGTGGGGCAGGGCGAGGGGAAAAACTGTTTTTT; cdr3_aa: CASSGAGRGEKLFF
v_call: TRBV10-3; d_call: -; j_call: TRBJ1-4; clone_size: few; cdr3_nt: TGTGCCATCAGTGGGACCCATGCAACTAATGAAAAACTGTTTTTT; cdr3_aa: CAISGTHATNEKLFF
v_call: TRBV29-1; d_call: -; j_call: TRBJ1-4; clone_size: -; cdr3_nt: TGCAGCGTTGTTGGCCGGGATAATGAAAAACTGTTTTTT; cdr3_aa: CSVVGRDNEKLFF
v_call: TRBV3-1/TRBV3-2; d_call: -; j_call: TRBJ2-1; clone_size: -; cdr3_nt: TGTGCCAGCAGCCAGCCGACAGGACGGCAAGAGCAGTTCTTC; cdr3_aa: CASSQPTGRQEQFF
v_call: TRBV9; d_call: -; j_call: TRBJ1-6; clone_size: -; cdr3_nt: TGTGCCAGCAGCGGTTACAGGGACGCCTATAATTCACCCCTCCACTTT; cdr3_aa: CASSGYRDAYNSPLHF
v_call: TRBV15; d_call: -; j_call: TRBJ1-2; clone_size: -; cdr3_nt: TGTGCCACCAGCAGAGGTCACTTCTTGCCTTATGGCTACACCTTC; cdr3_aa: CATSRGHFLPYGYTF
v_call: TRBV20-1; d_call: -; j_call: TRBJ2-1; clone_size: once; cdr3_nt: TGCAGTGCTAGCGGGGTCGATGAGCAGTTCTTC; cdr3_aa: CSASGVDEQFF
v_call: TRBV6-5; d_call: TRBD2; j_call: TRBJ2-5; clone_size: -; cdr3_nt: TGTGCCAGCAGGGGGGGGAGAGAGACCCAGTACTTC; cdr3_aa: CASRGGRETQYF
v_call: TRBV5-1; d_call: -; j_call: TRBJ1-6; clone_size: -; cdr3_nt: TGCGCCAGCAGGGTCGGGACTGACAATTCACCCCTCCACTTT; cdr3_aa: CASRVGTDNSPLHF
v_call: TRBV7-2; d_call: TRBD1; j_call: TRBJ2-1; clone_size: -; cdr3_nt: TGTGCCAGCAGCTTAGACGGGACAGGGGGCTACAATGAGCAGTTCTTC; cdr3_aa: CASSLDGTGGYNEQFF
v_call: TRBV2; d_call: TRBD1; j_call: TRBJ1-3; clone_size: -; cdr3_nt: TGTGCCAGCAGTGAAATCGGGACAGGGGCTGGAAACACCATATATTTT; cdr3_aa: CASSEIGTGAGNTIYF
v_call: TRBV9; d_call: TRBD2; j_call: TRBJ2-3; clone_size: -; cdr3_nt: TGTGCCAGCAGCGTAGGACTAGCGGGGGGAGAAGATACGCAGTATTTT; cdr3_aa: CASSVGLAGGEDTQYF
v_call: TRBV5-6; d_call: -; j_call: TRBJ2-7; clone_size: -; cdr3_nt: TGTGCCAGCAGCCAATATGGAAGGACCGAGAACGGAGGGCAGTACTTC; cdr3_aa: CASSQYGRTENGGQYF
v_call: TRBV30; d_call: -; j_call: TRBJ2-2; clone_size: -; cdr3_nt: TGTGCCTGGAAGAGGGGGAGGGCCGTCGGGGAGCTGTTTTTT; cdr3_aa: CAWKRGRAVGELFF